What follows describes a single TCR beta chain. Profiled with immunoSEQ multiplex PCR; TCRdb holds only in-frame clones, not every one. Among hundreds of thousands of clones listed, around 92% were seen once. This record belongs to a study of Ad26.COV2.S vaccination and SARS-CoV-2 variants. As for the study in general: Each vaccinee took Ad26.COV2.S intramuscularly, once or twice 56 days apart.

Treatment described: about 20 received Ad26.COV2.S at low or high dose, single or two shots; roughly five received placebo; per-sample allocation not given. Day 63 after the first vaccine or placebo injection was the time point for sampling. This vaccine is an Ad26 vector that expresses the Wuhan-strain SARS-CoV-2 spike. The material sequenced was peripheral blood, taken in a trial of Ad26.COV2.S vaccine versus placebo. The receptor's source is a person between 18 and 65 years old who received the Ad26.COV2.S COVID-19 vaccine or a placebo.

CDR3 DNA sequence: TGTGCCAGCAGTTCGTCGGGAGACGAGCAGTACTTC. It codes for CASSSSGDEQYF. This chain connects TRBV6-5 to TRBJ2-7; TRBD2 is a possible D gene (6 bases). Germline CDR1 and CDR2: MNHEY and SVGAGI. Trimming cost V 4 bases and J 5 bases, with 9 bases left between them. CDR3 length equals 12 residues.